This TCR beta chain was found in a study of a mutant IDH1 vaccine in newly diagnosed glioma. Indicated time point: week 23, last vaccination. The vaccine gave 300 ug of a 20-mer mutant IDH1 peptide subcutaneously per dose. The germline gives CDR1 SGHAT, CDR2 FQNNGV. The V and J ends lost 0 bases and 0 bases respectively, with 2 bases between them. The CDR3 loop spans 13 amino acids. Using immunoSEQ multiplex PCR, the repertoire was profiled, and TCRdb retains in-frame clones only, with some absent. This table holds about 44,000 clones, about 91% found once. This clone is a singleton in its sample. The antigen is unknown.

The TCR sequence derives from a man aged 45-60 years with glioma. The sample consisted of PBMCs, taken from a glioma patient whose treatment included an IDH1 peptide vaccine. V gene TRBV11-2 combines with J gene TRBJ1-1; no reliable D call. The CDR3 is CASSLDLNTEAFF. CDR3 coding DNA: TGTGCCAGCAGCTTAGACCTGAACACTGAAGCTTTCTTT.